This T cell receptor beta chain was profiled in a study of cytomegalovirus exposure and HLA in healthy donors. Turning to the study itself: The Caucasian-associated ancestry cluster held roughly 80% of approximately 400 genotyped donors.

The CDR3 runs 13 residues. Looked up from germline, CDR1 is SGDLS and CDR2 is YYNGEE. The V and J ends lost 3 bases and 4 bases, in that order; junction bases with no gene match: 3. About this clone itself: The target antigen is unknown.

Study results and limitations: TCR beta chains associated with HLA were, in a later analysis, more clonally expanded than equally common others.

Both 60 Vbeta primers and 13 Jbeta primers went into the PCR. Assay used: immunoSEQ multiplex PCR; TCRdb lists only in-frame clones, some missing. The table includes 150,000 to 200,000 clones, over 60% detected once. The sequence came from a man in his fifties or sixties in good health and CMV-seropositive. The genes are TRBV9 and TRBJ1-1, with TRBD1 matching 7 bases. Sequenced material: PBMCs. CDR3 DNA sequence: TGTGCCAGCAGCGGGGACAGAGGCACTGAAGCTTTCTTT. Translated: CASSGDRGTEAFF.